This T cell receptor (beta chain) was profiled in a study of T-cell memory formation after mild COVID-19. Study-level results: There were some responding clones in pre-infection memory, which suggested that cross-reactive memory had joined. Balance between CD4 and CD8 was seen in clones contracting day 15 to 85, and a CD4+ lean was seen in later expanders.

In TCRdb, the 5' RACE reads were re-called with MiXCR into one record per CDR3 protein. Found here are about 360,000 distinct CDR3 sequences, 13% to 15% of them singletons; the top ten hold roughly 22%. Comment on this clonotype: Antigen: not known.

This CDR3 has 16 amino acids. Sequencing input: PBMCs or a T cell subset sorted from them (not recorded which). The chain is built from TRBV21-1 and TRBJ1-3. TRBV21-1 counts as a pseudogene. This clonotype originated in a man aged 18 to 30 who had mild COVID-19 (a few samples of this study predate the infection). Cell type and time point are not known. In DNA, the CDR3 is TGTGCCAGCAGCCCCCCAACCCGGGAGGGTGGGAACACCATATATTTT. It translates to CASSPPTREGGNTIYF.